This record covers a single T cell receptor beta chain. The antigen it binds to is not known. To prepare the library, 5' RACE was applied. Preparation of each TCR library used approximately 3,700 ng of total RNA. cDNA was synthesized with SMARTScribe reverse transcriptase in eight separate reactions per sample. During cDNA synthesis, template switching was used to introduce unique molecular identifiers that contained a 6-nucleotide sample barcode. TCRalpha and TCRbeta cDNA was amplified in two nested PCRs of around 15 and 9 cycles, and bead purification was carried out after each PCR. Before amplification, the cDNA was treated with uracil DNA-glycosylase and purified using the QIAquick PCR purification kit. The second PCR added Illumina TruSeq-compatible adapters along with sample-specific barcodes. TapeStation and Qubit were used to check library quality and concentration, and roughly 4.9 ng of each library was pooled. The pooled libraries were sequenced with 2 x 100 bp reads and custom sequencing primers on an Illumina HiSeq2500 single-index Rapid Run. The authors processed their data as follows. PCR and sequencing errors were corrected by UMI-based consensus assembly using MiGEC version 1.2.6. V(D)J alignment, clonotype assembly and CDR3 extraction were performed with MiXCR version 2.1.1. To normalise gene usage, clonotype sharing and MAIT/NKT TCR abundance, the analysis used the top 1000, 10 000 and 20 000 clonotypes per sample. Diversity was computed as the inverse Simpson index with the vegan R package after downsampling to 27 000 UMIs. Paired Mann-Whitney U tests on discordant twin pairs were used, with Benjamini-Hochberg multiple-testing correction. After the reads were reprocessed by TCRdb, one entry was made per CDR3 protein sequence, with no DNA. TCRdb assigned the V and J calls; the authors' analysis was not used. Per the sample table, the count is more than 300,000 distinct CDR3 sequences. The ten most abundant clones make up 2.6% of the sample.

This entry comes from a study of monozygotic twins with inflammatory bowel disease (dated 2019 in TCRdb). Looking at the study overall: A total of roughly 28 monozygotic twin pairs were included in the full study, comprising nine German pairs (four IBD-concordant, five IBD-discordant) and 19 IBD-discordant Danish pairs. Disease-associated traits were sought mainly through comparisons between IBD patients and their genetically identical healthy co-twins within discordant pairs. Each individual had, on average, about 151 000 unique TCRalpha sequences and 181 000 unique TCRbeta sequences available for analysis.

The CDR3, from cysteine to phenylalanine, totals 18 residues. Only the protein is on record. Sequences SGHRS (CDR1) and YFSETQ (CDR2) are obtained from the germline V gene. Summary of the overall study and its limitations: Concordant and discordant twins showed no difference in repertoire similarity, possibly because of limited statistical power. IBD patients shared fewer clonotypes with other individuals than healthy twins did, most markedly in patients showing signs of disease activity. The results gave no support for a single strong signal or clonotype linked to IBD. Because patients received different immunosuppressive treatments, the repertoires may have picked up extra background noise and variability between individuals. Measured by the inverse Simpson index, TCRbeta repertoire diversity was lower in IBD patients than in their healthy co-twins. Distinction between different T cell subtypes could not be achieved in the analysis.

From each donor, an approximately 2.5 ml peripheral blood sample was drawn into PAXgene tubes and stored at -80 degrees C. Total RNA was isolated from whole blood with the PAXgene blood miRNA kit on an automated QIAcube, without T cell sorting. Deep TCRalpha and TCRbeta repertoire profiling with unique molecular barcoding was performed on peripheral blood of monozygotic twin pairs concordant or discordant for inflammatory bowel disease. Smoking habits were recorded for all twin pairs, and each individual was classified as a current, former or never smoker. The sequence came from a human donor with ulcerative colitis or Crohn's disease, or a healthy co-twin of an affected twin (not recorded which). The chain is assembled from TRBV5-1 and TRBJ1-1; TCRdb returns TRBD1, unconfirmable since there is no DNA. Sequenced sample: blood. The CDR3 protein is CASSLTAWGQGLNTEAFF. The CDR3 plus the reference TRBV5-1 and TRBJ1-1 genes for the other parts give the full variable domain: KAGVTQTPRYLIKTRGQQVTLSCSPISGHRSVSWYQQTPGQGLQFLFEYFSETQRNKGNFPGRFSGRQFSNSRSEMNVSTLELGDSALYLCASSLTAWGQGLNTEAFFGQGTRLTVV.